This entry lists 22 T cell receptor beta chains sequenced from one sample in a study of monozygotic twins with inflammatory bowel disease. TCRdb re-called the 5' RACE reads; every CDR3 protein appears as one record, without DNA. The listing contains 200,000 to 250,000 distinct CDR3 sequences. The sample taken for sequencing was blood. The receptors come from a human donor with ulcerative colitis or Crohn's disease, or a healthy co-twin of an affected twin (not recorded which).

V and J are TRBV28 and TRBJ1-2. CDR1 is MDHEN, CDR2 SYDVKM, per germline. This CDR3 spans 12 amino acids. CDR3 residues: CASSLVADGYTF.

The rearrangement links TRBV20-1 to TRBJ1-5. The CDR3 totals 13 residues. Germline-derived CDR1 and CDR2 are DFQATT and SNEGSKA (reference sequence). Here the CDR3 reads CSARDDGNQPQHF.

The chain has TRBV6-2 or TRBV6-3 and TRBJ2-5. Germline lookup yields CDR1 MNHEY and CDR2 SVGEGT. This CDR3 spans 14 amino acids. The CDR3 sequence: CASSYGLREETQYF.

This rearrangement joins TRBV15 to TRBJ2-4; as DNA is missing, the TRBD1 call by TCRdb cannot be tested. This CDR3 has 17 residues. CDR1 and CDR2 from the germline V gene are LNHNV and YYDKDF (reference sequence). This chain's CDR3 is CATSRDPGVLAKNIQYF.

The genes are TRBV7-2 and TRBJ1-1. This CDR3 spans 14 amino acids. The germline V gene has CDR1 SGHTA and CDR2 FQGNSA. This chain's CDR3 is CASSFLNLNTEAFF.

This chain connects TRBV7-2 to TRBJ2-2; TCRdb's D call of TRBD2 is untestable without DNA. The CDR3 loop spans 15 amino acids. Germline CDR1 is SGHTA and CDR2 is FQGNSA. The CDR3 region is CASSSGLAGGRELFF.

The rearrangement uses TRBV12-3 or TRBV12-4 and TRBJ2-3; the TRBD1 assignment by TCRdb is unverifiable without DNA. The CDR3 contains 16 residues. The CDR3 loop is CASSSIRGVSTDTQYF.

The V call is TRBV7-2, the J call TRBJ2-3; TCRdb picks TRBD2, but there is no DNA to check that call. CDR1 is SGHTA and CDR2 is FQGNSA in the germline V gene. The CDR3 runs 19 residues. The CDR3: CASSLGPLAGGPRTDTQYF.

The V and J genes are TRBV28 and TRBJ2-1; the TCRdb D gene call, TRBD2, has no DNA to confirm it. The CDR3 is made up of 16 amino acids. CDR1 and CDR2 (germline): MDHEN, SYDVKM. The CDR3 region is CASTQAGTSNPDEQFF. Full variable domain (rest looked up from reference TRBV28 and TRBJ2-1): DVKVTQSSRYLVKRTGEKVFLECVQDMDHENMFWYRQDPGLGLRLIYFSYDVKMKEKGDIPEGYSVSREKKERFSLILESASTNQTSMYLCASTQAGTSNPDEQFFGPGTRLTVL.

This rearrangement joins TRBV6-5 to TRBJ1-1; TCRdb returns TRBD1, unconfirmable since there is no DNA. This CDR3 has 15 amino acids. In germline, CDR1 is MNHEY, CDR2 SVGAGI. The CDR3 here is CASSWAPTGNTEAFF.

The chain links TRBV15 to TRBJ1-5; TCRdb's D gene call, TRBD1, goes unchecked for lack of DNA. The CDR3 loop spans 17 amino acids. Germline V gene lookup returns CDR1 LNHNV and CDR2 YYDKDF (reference sequence). The chain's CDR3 is CATSRGAGPPGNQPQHF. The entire variable domain, with the rest obtained from reference TRBV15 and TRBJ1-5, is as follows: DAMVIQNPRYQVTQFGKPVTLSCSQTLNHNVMYWYQQKSSQAPKLLFHYYDKDFNNEADTPDNFQSRRPNTSFCFLDIRSPGLGDTAMYLCATSRGAGPPGNQPQHFGDGTRLSIL.

V usage is TRBV20-1 and J usage is TRBJ2-7; absent DNA, TCRdb's TRBD1 call cannot be checked. CDR1 DFQATT and CDR2 SNEGSKA come from the germline V gene (reference sequence). This CDR3 contains 11 residues. The CDR3 here is CSARGGSEQYF.

The chain uses TRBV25-1 and TRBJ1-1. Germline V gene data show CDR1 as MGHDK and CDR2 as SYGVNS. This CDR3 has 13 residues. The CDR3 sequence is CATLPGGQTEAFF.

V and J are TRBV15 and TRBJ2-6. The germline V gene has CDR1 LNHNV and CDR2 YYDKDF (reference sequence). The CDR3 runs 13 residues. This CDR3 is CATSREVANVLTF.

The chain joins TRBV12-3 or TRBV12-4 to TRBJ2-2; without DNA, the TCRdb call of TRBD1 cannot be checked. The CDR3 extends over 14 amino acids. The CDR3 loop is CASSTGTESGELFF.

The V gene is TRBV24-1, the J gene TRBJ1-2; TCRdb outputs TRBD1, but without DNA this stays unchecked. Germline V lookup: CDR1 KGHDR, CDR2 SFDVKD. There are 14 residues in the CDR3. This CDR3 is CATSAATGTSDYTF.

The chain employs TRBV27 and TRBJ1-2; TCRdb selects TRBD1, and the lack of DNA leaves this call unchecked. In germline, CDR1 is MNHEY, CDR2 SMNVEV (reference sequence). This CDR3 contains 13 residues. CDR3: CASSLTGVYGYTF.

The J gene is TRBJ2-3, the V gene TRBV20-1; absent DNA, TCRdb's TRBD1 call cannot be checked. The CDR3 length is 12 residues. In germline, CDR1 is DFQATT, CDR2 SNEGSKA (reference sequence). CDR3 amino acids: CSARDGPTTQYF.

The chain links TRBV5-1 to TRBJ1-3; TCRdb picks TRBD1, but there is no DNA to check that call. The length of the CDR3 is 15 residues. Germline-derived CDR1 and CDR2 are SGHRS and YFSETQ. CDR3: CASSSTGTSGNTIYF.

The CDR3: CASRPQGTGELFF. V and J are TRBV27 and TRBJ2-2; TCRdb picks TRBD1, but there is no DNA to check that call. The CDR3 spans 13 residues. Germline CDR1 and CDR2: MNHEY and SMNVEV (reference sequence).

The chain joins TRBV27 to TRBJ2-7. The germline V gene encodes CDR1 MNHEY and CDR2 SMNVEV (reference sequence). CDR3 length equals 14 residues. The chain's CDR3 is CASSTTGGSYEQYF.

The rearrangement uses TRBV20-1 and TRBJ1-1; TCRdb gives TRBD1 as the D gene, but with no DNA this cannot be confirmed. The CDR3 sequence is 16 residues long. Per germline, CDR1 DFQATT and CDR2 SNEGSKA (reference sequence). CDR3 residues: CSAEPDSRAMNTEAFF.